This entry describes one TCR beta chain. One end of the junction varies from germline; a read error may be responsible. The entry originates in a study of blood T cell repertoires in COVID-19. TCRdb's copy holds only in-frame clones and misses some; the assay was immunoSEQ multiplex PCR. This table has around 300,000 clones, roughly nine tenths appearing once. CDR1 is SSHAT and CDR2 is FNYEAQ in the germline V gene (reference sequence). The CDR3 has 16 residues. This clonotype was obtained from a woman in her thirties or forties who had recovered from COVID-19. Source material: PBMCs or T cells enriched from blood (not recorded which). The chain is built from TRBV7-7 and TRBJ2-2; TRBD2 might be the D (6 bases). CDR3 in DNA: TGTGCTAGCAGCTTAGTAGGAGGGGCGGCAACCGGGGAGCTGTTTTTT. It translates to CASSLVGGAATGELFF.